Presented here are 20 T cell receptor beta chains from one specimen sequenced in a study of OX40 agonist ivuxolimab in advanced cancers. Profiling relied on immunoSEQ multiplex PCR, and the TCRdb table lists in-frame clones only, not all of them. The sample has some 50,000 clones; roughly four fifths are singletons. Sample: CD4+ or CD8+ T cells sorted from blood, taken in a trial of the OX40 agonist ivuxolimab. All receptors come from an adult with an advanced solid tumor such as melanoma, head and neck, liver or kidney cancer.

This chain uses TRBV19 with TRBJ2-7, with 10 bases identical to TRBD1. Germline lookup yields CDR1 LNHDA and CDR2 SQIVND (reference sequence). J was trimmed by 2 bases and V by 3 bases; bases with no gene match: 4. The length of the CDR3 is 15 residues. As DNA, the CDR3 is TGTGCCAGTAGTATCTTGGGACAGGGGCCCTACGAGCAGTACTTC. Protein sequence: CASSILGQGPYEQYF.

The chain couples TRBV27 to TRBJ2-7; no clear D. V lost 6 bases to trimming and J lost 0 bases, with 9 bases between them. CDR1 and CDR2 from the germline V gene are MNHEY and SMNVEV (reference sequence). The CDR3 runs 13 residues. This CDR3 is CASSTDRSYEQYF. Written as DNA, the CDR3 is TGTGCCAGCAGCACGGACCGCTCCTACGAGCAGTACTTC.

The chain employs TRBV7-2 and TRBJ2-1, with 12 bases aligning to TRBD1. The CDR3 covers 18 residues. With 0 bases clipped from V and 5 bases from J, the junction kept 8 bases outside the gene matches. Looked up from germline, CDR1 is SGHTA and CDR2 is FQGNSA. CDR3 in amino acids: CASSLAPYRDRGHNEQFF. The CDR3 bases are TGTGCCAGCAGCTTAGCCCCGTACCGGGACAGGGGGCACAATGAGCAGTTCTTC.

The chain uses TRBV7-2 and TRBJ2-5, with TRBD1 matching 7 bases. The CDR3 is made up of 15 amino acids. Germline V gives CDR1 SGHTA, CDR2 FQGNSA. V shed 4 bases, J shed 5 bases, and the junction held 10 bases outside the gene matches. The DNA for the CDR3 is TGTGCCAGCAGCTCCAGGGGGAAGGGGTCGGAGACCCAGTACTTC. This gives the protein CASSSRGKGSETQYF.

The rearrangement links TRBV28 to TRBJ1-2, with D possibly being TRBD1 (5 bases). Between the trimmed V and J ends, which lost 2 bases and 0 bases, there was a span of 10 bases. CDR1 MDHEN and CDR2 SYDVKM come from the germline V gene. The CDR3 consists of 15 residues. The chain's CDR3 is CASSLSWGTNYGYTF. CDR3 in DNA: TGTGCCAGCAGTTTAAGTTGGGGGACTAACTATGGCTACACCTTC.

The genes are TRBV29-1 and TRBJ2-1; the match to TRBD1 covers 10 bases. The CDR3 is 13 residues long. The V and J ends lost 4 bases and 4 bases, in that order; junction bases with no gene match: 1. Germline-derived CDR1 and CDR2 are SQVTM and ANQGSEA. This chain's CDR3 is CSVGDRGYNEQFF. In nucleotides, the CDR3 is TGCAGCGTTGGGGACAGGGGTTACAATGAGCAGTTCTTC.

This chain links TRBV5-6 with TRBJ2-5; 11 bases line up with TRBD2. This CDR3 region has 16 residues. Germline assignment: CDR1 SGHDT and CDR2 YYEEEE. Trimming removed 0 bases from V and 4 bases from J; junction bases left unmatched: 5. The CDR3 loop reads CASSLAILAGVETQYF. The CDR3 DNA reads TGTGCCAGCAGCTTGGCGATACTAGCGGGAGTAGAGACCCAGTACTTC.

This chain uses TRBV7-8 with TRBJ2-1; 8 nucleotides match TRBD1. V shed 5 bases and J 8 bases; nucleotides not matched to a gene: 14. There are 16 residues in the CDR3. Per the germline V gene, CDR1 is SGHVS and CDR2 is FQNEAQ. The DNA of the CDR3 is TGTGCCAGCAGCCCAGCGTACAGGGGGGAAAAGGATGAGCAGTTCTTC. The encoded protein is CASSPAYRGEKDEQFF.

The rearrangement uses TRBV7-2 and TRBJ2-1, with 11 bases aligning to TRBD2. In germline, CDR1 is SGHTA, CDR2 FQGNSA. With 0 bases clipped from V and 5 bases from J, the junction kept 3 bases outside the gene matches. The CDR3 length is 16 residues. The CDR3 reads CASSLARLAGHNEQFF. The CDR3 bases are TGTGCCAGCAGCTTAGCCCGACTAGCGGGGCACAATGAGCAGTTCTTC.

This chain uses TRBV19 with TRBJ1-5; possibly TRBD1 for D (5 bases). Germline V gene data show CDR1 as LNHDA and CDR2 as SQIVND (reference sequence). CDR3 length equals 13 residues. The V end was cut by 4 bases, the J end by 11 bases, with 15 bases between. CDR3 bases: TGTGCCAGTAGTAAGGGGCCTAGGGAAGCCCAGCATTTT. It specifies CASSKGPREAQHF.

This chain uses TRBV23-1 with TRBJ1-5, with no clear D. TRBV23-1 is flagged as an ORF with uncertain function. The ends were cut back, 3 bases at V and 9 bases at J, with 15 bases in the middle. The CDR3 length is 14 residues. The CDR3 region has the DNA TGCGCCAGCAGTCAGGTGTCGTCCACGGGGCCCCAGCATTTT. Amino acids: CASSQVSSTGPQHF.

The sample holds a few counts of this clone. The chain combines TRBV11-3 with TRBJ2-5; D is unresolved. V was pared by 5 bases and J by 1 base, with 8 bases between. The CDR3 totals 13 residues. The germline CDR1 and CDR2 sequences are SGHNT and YENEEA. The CDR3 DNA is TGTGCCAGCAGCCTACAGCTCCAAGAGACCCAGTACTTC. This translates into CASSLQLQETQYF. The complete variable domain, with remaining parts taken from reference TRBV11-3 and TRBJ2-5, reads EAGVVQSPRYKIIEKKQPVAFWCNPISGHNTLYWYLQNLGQGPELLIRYENEEAVDDSQLPKDRFSAERLKGVDSTLKIQPAELGDSAVYLCASSLQLQETQYFGPGTRLLVL.

The V and J genes are TRBV4-1 and TRBJ1-3; D not resolved. V lost 1 base and J 4 bases, leaving 20 bases between the germline ends. CDR1 is MGHRA, CDR2 YSYEKL, per germline. This CDR3 has 18 residues. The CDR3, as DNA: TGCGCCAGCAGCCAAGTGCAAGGCGGTTATGCTGGGGGAAACACCATATATTTT. It codes for CASSQVQGGYAGGNTIYF.

The rearrangement links TRBV6-6 to TRBJ1-2, with 7 nucleotides matching TRBD1. This CDR3 is built from 14 residues. Trimming cost V 6 bases and J 4 bases; bases outside gene matches: 8. CDR1 MNHNY and CDR2 SVGAGI come from the germline V gene (reference sequence). The DNA for the CDR3 is TGTGCCAGCAGCGGACAGGATAGTTCCTATGGCTACACCTTC. Its protein product is CASSGQDSSYGYTF.

J is TRBJ2-1 and V is TRBV10-1, with D possibly matching TRBD2 (5 bases). V lost 3 bases to trimming and J lost 2 bases, with 8 bases between them. From germline, CDR1 is WNHNN and CDR2 SYGVQD (reference sequence). The CDR3 extends over 14 amino acids. In DNA, the CDR3 is TGCGCCAGCAGTGACGGAGGCCCCTACAATGAGCAGTTCTTC. Translated: CASSDGGPYNEQFF.

V and J are TRBV18 and TRBJ1-1; 7 bases line up with TRBD1. The V segment lost 1 base and the J segment 4 bases; nucleotides outside the gene matches: 9. This CDR3 is 16 amino acids long. Germline CDR1 reads KGHSH; CDR2 reads LQKENI. CDR3 DNA: TGTGCCAGCTCACCACGTGGGACAGAGATGCTCACTGAAGCTTTCTTT. The encoded protein is CASSPRGTEMLTEAFF.

The chain uses TRBV23-1 and TRBJ2-2; TRBD1 or TRBD2 may be the D gene (6 bases each). TRBV23-1 is placed among ORFs of uncertain function. There are 18 residues in the CDR3. The ends were cut back, 0 bases at V and 3 bases at J, with 17 bases in the middle. The CDR3 DNA reads TGCGCCAGCAGTCAATCCTCGGTAGGGGGGTACGACACCGGGGAGCTGTTTTTT. This sequence encodes CASSQSSVGGYDTGELFF.

The chain recombines TRBV12-5 with TRBJ1-1; the D gene is possibly TRBD1 (6 bases). V gave up 0 bases and J gave up 11 bases, with 19 bases separating them. This CDR3 is built from 15 residues. Germline V CDR1 and CDR2: LGHNT, FRNRAP. The CDR3 coding sequence is TGTGCTAGTGGTTTGGTACGGTTGGACAGCACTTGTGCTTTCTTT. It translates to CASGLVRLDSTCAFF.

This clone has just one count. The chain carries TRBV7-2 and TRBJ2-2; D not resolved. The CDR3 contains 14 residues. The germline V and J ends were trimmed by 2 bases and 0 bases, with 4 bases remaining between them. Germline lookup yields CDR1 SGHTA and CDR2 FQGNSA. CDR3 loop: CASSLSPNTGELFF. For the CDR3, the DNA is TGTGCCAGCAGCTTATCACCGAACACCGGGGAGCTGTTTTTT.

The chain recombines TRBV18 with TRBJ2-6; 12 bases are shared with TRBD2. After removal of 3 bases from V and 0 bases from J, the junction contained 9 bases not matched to a gene. Looked up from germline, CDR1 is KGHSH and CDR2 is LQKENI. The length of the CDR3 is 20 residues. CDR3 coding DNA: TGTGCCAGCTCACCCGGACTAGCGGGATATTTGTCCTCTGGGGCCAACGTCCTGACTTTC. The encoded protein is CASSPGLAGYLSSGANVLTF.